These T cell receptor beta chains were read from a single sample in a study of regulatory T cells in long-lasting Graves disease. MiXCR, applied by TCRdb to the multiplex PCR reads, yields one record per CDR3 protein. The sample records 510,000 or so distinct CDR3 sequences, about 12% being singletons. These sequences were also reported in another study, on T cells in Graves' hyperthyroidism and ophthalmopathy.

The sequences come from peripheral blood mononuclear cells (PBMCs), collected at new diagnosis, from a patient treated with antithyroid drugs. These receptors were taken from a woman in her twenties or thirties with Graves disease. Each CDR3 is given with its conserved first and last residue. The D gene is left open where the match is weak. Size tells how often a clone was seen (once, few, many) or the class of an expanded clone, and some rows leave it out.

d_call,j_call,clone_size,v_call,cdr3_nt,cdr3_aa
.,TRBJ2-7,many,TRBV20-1,TGCAGTGCTAGAGAACAGGAAGCGCGGTACGAGCAGTACTTC,CSAREQEARYEQYF
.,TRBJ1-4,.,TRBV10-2,TGCGCCAGCAGTGAGTCGCCCCACCTTGGCAAATATGTGGGAGAGGAAAAACTGTTTTTT,CASSESPHLGKYVGEEKLFF
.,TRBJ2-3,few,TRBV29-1,TGCAGCGTTGGAAAAGGGAAAACAGATACGCAGTATTTT,CSVGKGKTDTQYF
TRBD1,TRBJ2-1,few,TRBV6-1,TGTGCCAGCAGACATACAGGGGTCAATGAGCAGTTCTTC,CASRHTGVNEQFF
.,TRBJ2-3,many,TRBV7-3,TGTGCCAGCAGCCTTGGACAGAACACAGATACGCAGTATTTT,CASSLGQNTDTQYF
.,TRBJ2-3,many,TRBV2,TGTGCCAGCAGAGGAGATAGTAGAAATACGCAGTATTTT,CASRGDSRNTQYF
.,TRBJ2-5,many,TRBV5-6,TGTGCCAGCAGCCGAAACAGGGACCCGACAGGTCAAGAGACCCAGTACTTC,CASSRNRDPTGQETQYF
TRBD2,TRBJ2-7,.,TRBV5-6,TGTGCCAGCAGCTTGTTTGAGACTAGCGGGATCTACGAGCAGTACTTC,CASSLFETSGIYEQYF
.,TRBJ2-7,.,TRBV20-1,TGCAGTGTTATCATAGGCGGCAGGGCCCACGATCAGTACTTC,CSVIIGGRAHDQYF
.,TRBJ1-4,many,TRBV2,TGTGCCAGCTACGGGCAGGGGAATGAAAAACTGTTTTTT,CASYGQGNEKLFF
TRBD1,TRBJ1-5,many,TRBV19,TGTGCCAGTAGTATTTGGGGACAGGGGAATCAGCCCCAGCATTTT,CASSIWGQGNQPQHF
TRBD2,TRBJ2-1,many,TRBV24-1,TGTGCCACCAGTGGGACTAGCGGTAACAATGAGCAGTTCTTC,CATSGTSGNNEQFF
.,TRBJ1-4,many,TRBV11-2,TGTGCCAGCAGCTTAGATCCCAGGGTGGGAAATGAAAAACTGTTTTTT,CASSLDPRVGNEKLFF
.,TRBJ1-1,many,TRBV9,TGTGCCAGCAGCGTAGGGGGAGCGTCTCTCGGAGCTGAAGCTTTCTTT,CASSVGGASLGAEAFF
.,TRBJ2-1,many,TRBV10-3,TGTGCCATCAGTGAATCCGACAATGAGCAGTTCTTC,CAISESDNEQFF
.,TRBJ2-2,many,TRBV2,TGTGCCAGCCAGGCCGGCAGGGGCAACACCGGGGAGCTGTTTTTT,CASQAGRGNTGELFF
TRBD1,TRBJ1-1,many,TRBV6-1,TGTGCCATTAATCGCCCCGGACAGGTGAACACTGAAGCTTTCTTT,CAINRPGQVNTEAFF
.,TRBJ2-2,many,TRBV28,TGTGCCAGCAGTTTCTGGGGAAGAGGGATCGTCACCGGGGAGCTGTTTTTT,CASSFWGRGIVTGELFF
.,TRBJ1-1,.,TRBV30,TGTGCCTGGAGCCAACACAGGGTAGACACTGAAGCTTTCTTT,CAWSQHRVDTEAFF
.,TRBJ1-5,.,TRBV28,TGTGCCAGCAGTTTTCTGGACAGCGGCAATCAGCCCCAGCATTTT,CASSFLDSGNQPQHF
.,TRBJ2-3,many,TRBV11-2,TGTGCCAGCAGCTTGATTCCGGTGGCAGATACGCAGTATTTT,CASSLIPVADTQYF
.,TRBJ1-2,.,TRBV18,TGTGCCAGCTCCGAGACAGGTGGAGATGGCTACACCTTC,CASSETGGDGYTF
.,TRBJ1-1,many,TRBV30,TGTGCCTGGAGTTCGCTAGCTGAAGCTTTCTTT,CAWSSLAEAFF
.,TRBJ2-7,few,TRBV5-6,TGTGCCAGCAGCTCAACTGACTCCTACGAGCAGTACTTC,CASSSTDSYEQYF
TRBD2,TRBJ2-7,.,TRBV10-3,TGTGCCATCAGCAGGGGACTAGCGGGGAGGCCTTCTACCTACGAGCAGTACTTC,CAISRGLAGRPSTYEQYF
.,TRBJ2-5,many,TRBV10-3,TGTGCCATCGGTGGGGACCAAGAGACCCAGTACTTC,CAIGGDQETQYF
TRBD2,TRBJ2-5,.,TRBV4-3,TGCGCCAGCAGCCAAGATTGGGCGGGGGGGACCCAGTACTTC,CASSQDWAGGTQYF
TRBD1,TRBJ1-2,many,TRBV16,TGTGCCAGCAGCCAATCGACAGGGAGTTATGGCTACACCTTC,CASSQSTGSYGYTF
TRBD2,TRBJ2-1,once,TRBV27,TGTGCCAGCAGTTCCCGTTTGGCTAGCGGGAGGGGCGATGAGCAGTTCTTC,CASSSRLASGRGDEQFF